This T cell receptor beta chain was sequenced during a study of blood T cell repertoires in COVID-19. The assay was immunoSEQ multiplex PCR, and TCRdb's table has in-frame clones only and misses some. The top ten hold about 10% of the sample, which has roughly 110,000 clones, approximately 80% seen once. From germline, CDR1 is SGHRS and CDR2 YFSETQ. Trimming removed 0 bases at V and 5 bases at J, with 15 bases between. The CDR3 has 15 residues. Sequences were obtained from peripheral blood. The TCR sequence derives from a human donor in a cohort sampled during active COVID-19. The chain joins TRBV5-1 to TRBJ2-7, with TRBD1 as a possible D gene (6 bases). CDR3 DNA: TGCGCCAGCAGCTTGGTTTCTCAGGGGATCCACGAGCAGTACTTC. It codes for CASSLVSQGIHEQYF. The full variable domain, in which reference TRBV5-1 and TRBJ2-7 provide the parts outside the CDR3, is KAGVTQTPRYLIKTRGQQVTLSCSPISGHRSVSWYQQTPGQGLQFLFEYFSETQRNKGNFPGRFSGRQFSNSRSEMNVSTLELGDSALYLCASSLVSQGIHEQYFGPGTRLTVT.